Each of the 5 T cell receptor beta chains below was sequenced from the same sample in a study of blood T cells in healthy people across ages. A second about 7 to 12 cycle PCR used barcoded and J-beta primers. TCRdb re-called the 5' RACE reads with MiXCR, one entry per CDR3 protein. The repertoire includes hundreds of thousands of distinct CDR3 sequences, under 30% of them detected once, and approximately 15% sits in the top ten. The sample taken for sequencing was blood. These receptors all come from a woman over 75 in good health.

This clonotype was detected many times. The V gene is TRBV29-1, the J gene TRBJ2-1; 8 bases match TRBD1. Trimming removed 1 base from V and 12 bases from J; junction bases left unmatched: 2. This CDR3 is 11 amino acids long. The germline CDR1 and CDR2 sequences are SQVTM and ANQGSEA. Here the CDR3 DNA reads TGCAGCGTTGAAGGGACAGGGTGGCAGTTCTTC. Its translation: CSVEGTGWQFF.

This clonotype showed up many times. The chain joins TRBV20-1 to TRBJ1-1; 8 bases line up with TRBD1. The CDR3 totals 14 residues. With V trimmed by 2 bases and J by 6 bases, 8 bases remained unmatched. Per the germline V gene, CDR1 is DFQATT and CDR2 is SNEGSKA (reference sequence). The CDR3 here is CSARSPDRGPEAFF. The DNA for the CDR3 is TGCAGTGCTAGATCCCCAGACAGGGGTCCTGAAGCTTTCTTT.

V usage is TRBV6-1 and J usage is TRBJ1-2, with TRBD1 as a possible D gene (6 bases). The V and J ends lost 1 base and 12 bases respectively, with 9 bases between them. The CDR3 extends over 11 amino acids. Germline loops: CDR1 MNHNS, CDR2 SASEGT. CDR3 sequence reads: CASSEVGQNTF. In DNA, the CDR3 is TGTGCCAGCAGTGAAGTGGGACAAAACACCTTC.

CDR3 region: CASSQFVHRRTFF. The CDR3 DNA is TGTGCCAGCAGCCAATTTGTCCACAGGAGAACTTTCTTT. This sequence joins TRBV3-1 and TRBJ1-1, with D tentatively TRBD1 (5 bases). With 2 bases removed from V and 12 bases from J, the gap between germline ends came to 16 bases. This CDR3 spans 13 amino acids. The germline V gene encodes CDR1 LGHDT and CDR2 YNNKEL (reference sequence).

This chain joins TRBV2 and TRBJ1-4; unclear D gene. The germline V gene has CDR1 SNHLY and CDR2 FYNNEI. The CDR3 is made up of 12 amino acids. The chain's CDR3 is CATKRTNEKLFF. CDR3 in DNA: TGTGCGACGAAGAGAACTAATGAAAAACTGTTTTTT.